This T cell receptor beta chain came from a study of T cell changes during pregnancy in multiple sclerosis. Sequencing was performed with immunoSEQ multiplex PCR; in TCRdb, only in-frame clones are kept and a portion is missing. The sample has approximately 49,000 clones; around 93% are singletons. The source of this sequence is a female donor with multiple sclerosis, enrolled in a pregnancy study. The source was peripheral blood, collected after pregnancy.

The CDR3: CASSLAGEQFF. For the CDR3, the DNA is TGTGCCAGCAGCCTAGCTGGGGAGCAGTTCTTC. This chain joins TRBV6-6 and TRBJ2-1; D is perhaps TRBD2 (5 bases). V lost 6 bases to trimming and J lost 10 bases, with 10 bases between them. The CDR3 length is 11 residues. Germline lookup yields CDR1 MNHNY and CDR2 SVGAGI (reference sequence).